These 27 T cell receptor beta chains were sequenced from one sample in a study of T cells in Graves' hyperthyroidism and ophthalmopathy. TCR beta CDR3 regions were amplified from RNA. The TCR CDR3 first-round RT-PCR relied on the HTBI primer set. TCRdb independently ran MiXCR on the multiplex PCR reads; one entry per CDR3 protein. The sample holds 90,000 to 120,000 distinct CDR3 sequences; approximately 15% are singletons and the top ten take about 40%. Material: blood. These receptors were obtained from a woman aged 50 to 60 with Graves' hyperthyroidism.

This clonotype was detected many times. J is TRBJ1-6 and V is TRBV20-1; TRBD1 is a possible D gene (5 bases). Trimming stripped 0 bases from V and 19 bases from J, with 22 bases between. The CDR3 consists of 14 residues. Germline CDR1 reads DFQATT; CDR2 reads SNEGSKA (reference sequence). CDR3 in DNA: TGCAGTGCTAGAGATCCGTATGGGGGGACTAGGCTTCACTTT. It yields the protein CSARDPYGGTRLHF.

Worth noting for this clonotype: This may arise from a read error, as a much more abundant clone is one base away. The genes are TRBV28 and TRBJ2-7; D gene uncertain. V was shortened by 6 bases and J by 4 bases, with 16 bases between the two germline ends. The CDR3 is made up of 14 amino acids. In germline, CDR1 is MDHEN, CDR2 SYDVKM. The CDR3 DNA sequence: TGTGCCAGCAGCCCTCCCCATTTCAATTACGAGCAGTACGTC. Protein product: CASSPPHFNYEQYV.

The CDR3 reads CASSSGLAGDPETQYF. CDR3 sequence (DNA): TGCGCCAGCAGCTCCGGACTAGCGGGAGATCCGGAGACCCAGTACTTC. The chain is built from TRBV5-1 and TRBJ2-5; 13 positions agree with TRBD2. Germline CDR1 SGHRS, CDR2 YFSETQ. The CDR3 is 16 residues long. V dropped 3 bases and J dropped 5; count of bases not matched to a gene: 7.

This clonotype has ten or more counts. The chain couples TRBV30 to TRBJ1-6; no clear D gene. Trimming removed 3 bases at V and 6 bases at J, with 3 bases between. The CDR3 runs to 11 residues. Germline lookup yields CDR1 GTSNPN and CDR2 SVGIG (reference sequence). In nucleotides, the CDR3 is TGTGCCTGGAGCGGTAATTCACCCCTCCACTTT. Translated: CAWSGNSPLHF.

This clonotype occurred many times. The CDR3: CASSLTVQETQYF. CDR3 in DNA: TGTGCCAGCAGTTTGACGGTTCAAGAGACCCAGTACTTC. This chain connects TRBV28 to TRBJ2-5, with no clear D. The germline V and J ends were trimmed by 3 bases and 2 bases, with 7 bases remaining between them. CDR1 MDHEN and CDR2 SYDVKM come from the germline V gene. This CDR3 is 13 amino acids long.

This clonotype was observed many times. The rearrangement links TRBV11-2 to TRBJ2-1; 9 nucleotides align to TRBD2. The CDR3 spans 19 residues. With 3 bases clipped from V and 2 bases from J, the junction kept 14 bases outside the gene matches. In germline, CDR1 is SGHAT, CDR2 FQNNGV. In DNA form, the CDR3 reads TGTGCCAGCAGCTTCCCTGTGGCTAGCGGGATAAGCACCTACAATGAGCAGTTCTTC. Protein sequence: CASSFPVASGISTYNEQFF.

This clonotype showed up just a few times. The rearrangement uses TRBV19 and TRBJ2-1; TRBD2 is a possible D gene (5 bases). The CDR3 covers 15 residues. Germline CDR1 reads LNHDA; CDR2 reads SQIVND (reference sequence). V lost 3 bases and J 5 bases, leaving 14 bases between the germline ends. The CDR3 reads CASSIRLAKNNEQFF. The CDR3 DNA reads TGTGCCAGTAGTATTCGGCTAGCAAAGAACAATGAGCAGTTCTTC.

Concerning this clonotype: A read error may be the cause here, since a much bigger clone is one base away. The CDR3 here is CATSRDRAEAFF. In DNA, the CDR3 is TGTGCCACCAGCAGAGACAGGGCTGAAGCTTTCTTT. This sequence joins TRBV15 and TRBJ1-1, with a tentative D call TRBD1 (5 bases). Looked up from germline, CDR1 is LNHNV and CDR2 is YYDKDF (reference sequence). CDR3 length: 12 amino acids. The V gene lost 0 bases and the J gene lost 6 bases, with 5 bases spanning the gap.

In its sample, this clonotype was seen many times. The chain uses TRBV2 and TRBJ2-3; TRBD2 aligns across 9 bases. The V gene end was trimmed by 7 bases and the J gene end by 0 bases; junction bases not matched to a gene: 8. The CDR3 runs 16 residues. Per the germline V gene, CDR1 is SNHLY and CDR2 is FYNNEI. DNA of the CDR3: TGTGCCAGCAAGGGGGCTAGCGGGACTAGCACAGATACGCAGTATTTT. Amino acids: CASKGASGTSTDTQYF.

The sample holds many counts of this clonotype. This chain uses TRBV2 with TRBJ1-2; 9 positions match TRBD1. With V trimmed by 8 bases and J by 4 bases, 14 bases remained unmatched. The CDR3 runs 16 residues. Germline V gives CDR1 SNHLY, CDR2 FYNNEI. CDR3 protein: CASGPGTGRRGYGYTF. The CDR3 DNA is TGTGCCAGCGGCCCCGGGACAGGGAGGCGGGGCTATGGCTACACCTTC.

This clonotype was seen repeatedly, ten times or more. The V call is TRBV4-1, the J call TRBJ1-1; a possible D gene is TRBD1 (5 bases). The CDR3 is 16 residues long. V was clipped by 4 bases and J by 4 bases, with 19 bases between them. Germline V lookup: CDR1 MGHRA, CDR2 YSYEKL. The CDR3 reads CASSPRRGDGATEAFF. In DNA form, the CDR3 reads TGCGCCAGCAGCCCCCGTCGGGGGGACGGGGCCACTGAAGCTTTCTTT.

The sample holds many counts of this clonotype. The chain carries TRBV11-2 and TRBJ2-1; no clear D. CDR3 size: 13 residues. CDR1 SGHAT and CDR2 FQNNGV come from the germline V gene. Trimming pared 2 bases from V and 7 bases from J, leaving 9 bases between. Here the CDR3 DNA reads TGTGCCAGCAGCTTAATCCCCCGGAATGAGCAGTTCTTC. It is translated as CASSLIPRNEQFF.

In this sample, this clonotype turned up many times. J is TRBJ2-1 and V is TRBV28; 12 bases agree with TRBD2. Unmatched junction bases numbered 3, after V lost 4 bases and J lost 5 bases. CDR1 is MDHEN and CDR2 is SYDVKM in the germline V gene. The CDR3 spans 15 residues. CDR3: CASSSRLAGDNEQFF. Here the CDR3 DNA reads TGTGCCAGCAGTTCACGACTAGCGGGAGACAATGAGCAGTTCTTC.

This sequence joins TRBV7-2 and TRBJ2-5, with 10 bases matching TRBD2. CDR3 length equals 16 residues. The germline gives CDR1 SGHTA, CDR2 FQGNSA. J gave up 3 bases and V 2 bases, and 6 bases lay outside the gene matches. This chain's CDR3 is CASSLSWLAGEETQYF. The DNA for the CDR3 is TGTGCCAGCAGCTTATCTTGGCTAGCGGGAGAAGAGACCCAGTACTTC.

The chain is built from TRBV11-2 and TRBJ2-1; D possibly uses TRBD1 or TRBD2 (5 bases each). The CDR3 contains 17 residues. The V end lost 1 base, the J end lost 4 bases, and 17 bases lay between the germline ends. In germline, CDR1 is SGHAT, CDR2 FQNNGV. The CDR3 coding sequence is TGTGCCAGCAGCTTAGGTGAGGGCGAGGGGAGATACAATGAGCAGTTCTTC. Its protein product is CASSLGEGEGRYNEQFF.

This clonotype has ten or more counts. This chain joins TRBV19 and TRBJ1-1; D is undetermined. Germline CDR1 LNHDA, CDR2 SQIVND (reference sequence). This CDR3 is built from 14 residues. The V end lost 7 bases, the J end lost 1 base, and 13 bases lay between the germline ends. CDR3 sequence (DNA): TGTGCCAGTACCCCCGGCCCAGGGAACACTGAAGCTTTCTTT. Translating it yields CASTPGPGNTEAFF. The whole variable domain, remainder taken from reference TRBV19 and TRBJ1-1, is DGGITQSPKYLFRKEGQNVTLSCEQNLNHDAMYWYRQDPGQGLRLIYYSQIVNDFQKGDIAEGYSVSREKKESFPLTVTSAQKNPTAFYLCASTPGPGNTEAFFGQGTRLTVV.

This clonotype occurred many times. The gene calls are TRBV5-5 and TRBJ2-4; 9 bases agree with TRBD1. The CDR3 is 14 amino acids. Germline CDR1 SGHKS, CDR2 YYEKEE (reference sequence). J lost 10 bases, V lost 4 bases, and 9 bases had no gene match. CDR3 nucleotide sequence: TGTGCCAGCAGCCTGCGGACAGGGGCTCAGATTCAGTACTTC. This translates into CASSLRTGAQIQYF.

Many counts were recorded for this clonotype. The V gene is TRBV12-3 or TRBV12-4, the J gene TRBJ2-3, with 12 bases lining up with TRBD2. The J segment lost 9 bases and the V segment lost 6 bases, leaving 7 bases of the junction unmatched. CDR3 length: 14 residues. This CDR3 is CASRPSGRAPTQYF. In nucleotides, the CDR3 is TGTGCCAGCAGGCCTAGCGGGAGGGCCCCCACGCAGTATTTT.

In regard to this clonotype: A much larger clone lies a single base off, so this may be a read error. Written as DNA, the CDR3 is TGTGCCAGCAGATACCGACAGGGGGGGGTGCAGTACGTC. It yields the protein CASRYRQGGVQYV. V and J are TRBV6-2 or TRBV6-3 and TRBJ2-7; 9 bases agree with TRBD1. Per germline, CDR1 MNHEY and CDR2 SVGEGT. V trimming: 6 bases; J trimming: 9 bases; junction bases outside the gene matches: 9. The CDR3 is made up of 13 amino acids.

This clonotype appeared many times. V gene TRBV13 combines with J gene TRBJ2-7, with 7 bases fitting TRBD1. The germline V gene has CDR1 PRHDT and CDR2 FYEKMQ (reference sequence). The CDR3 contains 14 residues. The junction had 4 bases not matched to a gene; V was cut back by 5 bases and J by 0 bases. In DNA, the CDR3 is TGTGCCAGCAGCGAAAGGGACAGCTCCTACGAGCAGTACGTC. It specifies CASSERDSSYEQYV.

This clonotype came up many times. A read error may account for a junction end that differs from germline. The chain recombines TRBV7-8 with TRBJ2-1, with a weak D call TRBD1 (7 bases). This CDR3 has 17 amino acids. CDR1 and CDR2 from the germline V gene are SGHVS and FQNEAQ. CDR3 coding DNA: TGTGCCAGCAGCCTAGCCAGGGGGGACGCCACCTACAATGAGCAGTTCTTC. Protein: CASSLARGDATYNEQFF.

This clonotype was detected ten times or more. The chain's CDR3 is CASSQARGPGELFF. The CDR3 DNA is TGTGCCAGCAGCCAAGCTCGCGGGCCCGGGGAGCTGTTTTTT. The gene calls are TRBV3-1 and TRBJ2-2; perhaps TRBD2 as D (5 bases). The V gene lost 1 base and the J gene lost 6 bases, with 9 bases spanning the gap. The CDR3 is 14 amino acids. Germline V CDR1 and CDR2: LGHDT, YNNKEL (reference sequence).

Ten or more counts support this clonotype. V gene TRBV9 combines with J gene TRBJ2-7; no clear D gene. Germline CDR1 and CDR2: SGDLS and YYNGEE. The CDR3 length is 13 residues. V lost 0 bases, J lost 7 bases, and 11 bases lay in between. The CDR3 DNA follows: TGTGCCAGCAGCGTAGGAGGTTTGGGGGAGCAGTACTTC. Translated, it gives CASSVGGLGEQYF.

The CDR3 loop is CSALLSGSSYNEQFF. Here the CDR3 DNA reads TGCAGTGCCCTGCTGAGCGGGAGCTCCTACAATGAGCAGTTCTTC. The rearrangement joins TRBV20-1 to TRBJ2-1, with 8 bases fitting TRBD2. From germline, CDR1 is DFQATT and CDR2 SNEGSKA (reference sequence). The CDR3 sequence is 15 residues long. V gave up 6 bases and J gave up 0 bases; unmatched junction bases: 7.

The table lists this clonotype with many counts. The rearrangement joins TRBV12-3 or TRBV12-4 to TRBJ2-1; 11 bases match TRBD2. The CDR3 runs to 17 residues. The V segment lost 3 bases and the J segment 2 bases; nucleotides outside the gene matches: 6. The CDR3 loop reads CASSFSPGLAAYNEQFF. CDR3 nucleotides: TGTGCCAGCAGTTTCTCCCCGGGACTAGCGGCCTACAATGAGCAGTTCTTC.

This clonotype came up many times. The chain couples TRBV20-1 to TRBJ2-7; D gene ambiguous. The CDR3 spans 11 residues. Per the germline V gene, CDR1 is DFQATT and CDR2 is SNEGSKA (reference sequence). V was clipped by 2 bases and J by 0 bases, with 2 bases between them. CDR3 sequence (DNA): TGCAGTGCTAGATCCTCCTACGAGCAGTACTTC. Translated: CSARSSYEQYF.

This clonotype was counted ten times or more. V gene TRBV20-1 combines with J gene TRBJ2-6; D is possibly TRBD1 or TRBD2 (5 bases each). CDR1 DFQATT and CDR2 SNEGSKA come from the germline V gene (reference sequence). Trimming removed 3 bases at V and 0 bases at J, with 9 bases between. The length of the CDR3 is 15 residues. The CDR3 reads CSASGARSGANVLTF. CDR3 coding DNA: TGCAGTGCTAGCGGGGCCCGCTCTGGGGCCAACGTCCTGACTTTC.